Below are 10 T cell receptor beta chains sequenced from a single sample in a study of blood T cell repertoires in COVID-19. Sequenced by immunoSEQ multiplex PCR; TCRdb stores in-frame clones only, minus some. The repertoire consists of fewer than 300,000 clones, with approximately 85% occurring once and the leading ten covering about 0.74%. The sequencing input was peripheral blood. Every receptor here comes from a woman under 40 with acute or convalescent COVID-19.

The chain links TRBV6-6 to TRBJ1-2; the match to TRBD1 covers 12 bases. Germline trimming cut 10 bases from V and 0 bases from J; bases unmatched to any gene: 6. Germline V gene data show CDR1 as MNHNY and CDR2 as SVGAGI (reference sequence). This CDR3 contains 15 residues. The CDR3 protein is CATRGTGGANYGYTF. The CDR3 nucleotides are TGTGCCACCAGAGGGACAGGGGGCGCTAACTATGGCTACACCTTC.

The rearrangement links TRBV19 to TRBJ2-2, with a tentative D call TRBD2 (5 bases). CDR1 and CDR2 (germline): LNHDA, SQIVND (reference sequence). The CDR3 is 14 residues long. Deletions cut 6 bases from V and 5 bases from J, with 13 bases between. The CDR3 is CASRIAGRTGELFF. The CDR3 nucleotides are TGTGCCAGTAGGATCGCGGGTCGGACCGGGGAGCTGTTTTTT.

The count of this clone is one. The gene calls are TRBV7-9 and TRBJ2-1; weak D call: TRBD2 (6 bases). Trimming took off 5 bases at V and 7 bases at J, with 30 bases between the two ends. The CDR3 is 19 amino acids. The germline CDR1 and CDR2 sequences are SEHNR and FQNEAQ (reference sequence). The CDR3 nucleotides are TGTGCCAGCAGCCAAACTCGGCCCTTTTCGGGAGAGGGATTTAATGAGCAGTTCTTC. It encodes CASSQTRPFSGEGFNEQFF.

This chain connects TRBV7-9 to TRBJ2-7, with 7 bases fitting TRBD2. CDR1 is SEHNR and CDR2 is FQNEAQ in the germline V gene (reference sequence). Trimming cost V 5 bases and J 4 bases; bases outside gene matches: 8. CDR3 length: 14 residues. CDR3 protein: CASSTRNSGYEQYF. In DNA form, the CDR3 reads TGTGCCAGCAGCACTCGTAATAGCGGGTACGAGCAGTACTTC.

This clone appeared a single time. The CDR3 is CASRSSPRGETQYF. CDR3 DNA: TGTGCCAGCAGGAGCTCACCCCGGGGAGAGACCCAGTACTTC. The chain employs TRBV6-5 and TRBJ2-5; TRBD2 is a possible D gene (5 bases). Germline V lookup: CDR1 MNHEY, CDR2 SVGAGI. The V end was cut by 6 bases, the J end by 4 bases, with 15 bases between. CDR3 length equals 14 residues.

CDR3 DNA sequence: TGTGCCAGCAGCCCCAGCGGGAGCTCCTACGAGCAGTACTTC. This encodes CASSPSGSSYEQYF. The rearrangement uses TRBV5-4 and TRBJ2-7, with 8 bases identical to TRBD2. The CDR3 extends over 14 amino acids. With V trimmed by 4 bases and J by 0 bases, 3 bases remained unmatched. Per germline, CDR1 SGHNT and CDR2 YYREEE (reference sequence).

The chain joins TRBV11-3 to TRBJ2-5; tentative D call: TRBD1 (6 bases). Trimming took off 5 bases at V and 2 bases at J, with 12 bases between the two ends. The CDR3 loop spans 14 amino acids. CDR1 is SGHNT, CDR2 YENEEA, per germline. CDR3 amino acids: CASSGYREQETQYF. CDR3 DNA sequence: TGTGCCAGCAGCGGATACAGGGAACAAGAGACCCAGTACTTC.

The J gene is TRBJ1-2, the V gene TRBV7-8, with 8 nucleotides matching TRBD1. This CDR3 is 15 amino acids long. V shed 3 bases, J shed 8 bases, and the junction held 11 bases outside the gene matches. CDR1 is SGHVS and CDR2 is FQNEAQ in the germline V gene. DNA of the CDR3: TGTGCCAGCAGCTTGGCTTTTGGACAGGGAGGAGGCTACACCTTC. This sequence encodes CASSLAFGQGGGYTF.

This chain connects TRBV4-3 to TRBJ2-2; 9 positions agree with TRBD2. V gave up 4 bases and J gave up 0 bases; unmatched junction bases: 9. The CDR3 runs to 18 residues. From germline, CDR1 is LGHNA and CDR2 YSLEER. CDR3 DNA sequence: TGCGCCAGCAGCCCTGGGGTGGCGGGAGGGCCGAACACCGGGGAGCTGTTTTTT. This codes for CASSPGVAGGPNTGELFF.

This clone was detected only a few times. V usage is TRBV29-1 and J usage is TRBJ1-1; D uncertain. Germline assignment: CDR1 SQVTM and CDR2 ANQGSEA. Trimming shortened V by 4 bases and J by 1 base, and 7 bases separated the two germline ends. CDR3 length: 12 amino acids. The CDR3 DNA reads as TGCAGCGTTGTAGCGTGGAACACTGAAGCTTTCTTT. Its protein product is CSVVAWNTEAFF.